A selection of T cell receptor beta chains follows, all from one sample in a study of response to subunit inactivated influenza vaccine. TCRdb reanalysed the RT-PCR reads using MiXCR and keeps one entry per CDR3 protein. This table has 500,000 to 600,000 distinct CDR3 sequences, roughly 12% appearing once. These data also formed part of another study, on T cells expressing NK-cell markers.

The source material was PBMCs from blood, sampled on the day of vaccination. The origin of the receptors is a man aged 50 or older who received an inactivated influenza vaccine. The conserved cysteine and the conserved F or W are not part of the CDR3 here. Fields, in order: V gene, CDR3 protein.

>TRBV4-2
ASSQDAGVTGNTIY
>TRBV10-3
AISDKTGLGYEQY
>TRBV6-5
ASSYFQAKNIQY
>TRBV30
AWKRVPSSYNSPLH
>TRBV15
ATSRDLLNYGYT
>TRBV20-1
SATPLQRGSYNEQF
>TRBV5-1
ASSATIRGETQY
>TRBV6-1
ASRRQGSSTDTQY
>TRBV7-6
ASSRDLVDEQY
>TRBV7-2
ASSLREGHYEQY
>TRBV4-1
ASSQARPFTDTQY
>TRBV7-2
ASSLSSTGGTEAF
>TRBV10-3
AISESGRDSGPKQY
>TRBV14
ASSQDVRSQY
>TRBV20-1
SARLAGKDNEQF
>TRBV5-6
ASTLEKWSDEQF
>TRBV7-2
ASSLAWGNSGNTIY
>TRBV12-3/TRBV12-4
ASSLRREETQY
>TRBV29-1
SVEDQLAGGPDTQY
>TRBV20-1
SAGRTGLQETQY
>TRBV7-9
ASSLGGLAHDNEQF
>TRBV20-1
SASPGGRETQY
>TRBV10-3
AISETRTSVTHEQY
>TRBV5-1
ASSSGQGGSYNEQF
>TRBV11-2
ASSLVGGVVSDTQY
>TRBV2
ASSVLGTNYGYT
>TRBV28
ASSLLQRQGVGEQY
>TRBV6-2/TRBV6-3
ASRTRTSGAYYEQY
>TRBV7-8
ASSLGRVLETQY
>TRBV4-2
ASSPWGRGGNYEQY
>TRBV3-1
ASSQQAGVSQETQY
>TRBV29-1
SVGGLRIGELF
>TRBV5-1
ASSLVGLPLDEQF
>TRBV5-1
ASSLGQITYEQY
>TRBV12-3/TRBV12-4
ASSTTPGTGELF
>TRBV7-2
ASSLETSFPNTQY
>TRBV12-3/TRBV12-4
ASSLAGLGKTGELF
>TRBV10-3
AISEETGGRSNYGYT
>TRBV5-1
ASSRRQGLEQY
>TRBV3-1
ASSQDWIPYEQY
>TRBV12-3/TRBV12-4
ASSFALAVTDTQY